This is a list of T cell receptor beta chains from one sample in a study of T-cell reconstitution after alpha-beta-depleted transplantation in children. TCRdb analysed the PCR reads with MiXCR anew, one entry per CDR3 protein. Of 490,000 or so distinct CDR3 sequences in the sample, roughly an eighth were seen once. The input for sequencing was PBMCs from the stem cell graft donor, taken from the stem cell graft. Receptors were obtained from a human donor who donated a stem cell graft to a child with combined immunodeficiency. Each CDR3 is given with its conserved first and last residue. D genes are given only for firm matches. Clone size, where shown, is once, few, many, or a class for clones that have expanded.

v_gene	j_gene	abundance	len	d_gene	CDR3aa	CDR3nt
TRBV29-1	TRBJ2-1	-	17	-	CSDVGPQRTPGENEQFF	TGCAGCGACGTTGGGCCCCAGAGGACCCCAGGGGAAAATGAGCAGTTCTTC
TRBV12-3/TRBV12-4	TRBJ2-7	few	13	-	CASSRLAPGEQYF	TGTGCCAGCAGTCGCCTGGCTCCGGGCGAGCAGTACTTC
TRBV4-3	TRBJ2-1	-	17	-	CASSQDWVQLSYNEQFF	TGCGCCAGCAGCCAAGATTGGGTACAGCTATCCTACAATGAGCAGTTCTTC
TRBV4-1	TRBJ1-1	few	18	TRBD1	CASSQTGQVSTKNTEAFF	TGCGCCAGCAGCCAAACGGGACAGGTTTCCACTAAGAACACTGAAGCTTTCTTT
TRBV27	TRBJ2-7	-	14	TRBD2	CASSLWTSTYEQYF	TGTGCCAGCAGTTTATGGACTAGCACCTACGAGCAGTACTTC
TRBV20-1	TRBJ2-3	many	11	-	CSQRITDTQYF	TGCAGTCAACGTATCACAGATACGCAGTATTTT
TRBV6-2/TRBV6-3	TRBJ1-5	-	14	-	CASGARGPRRPQHF	TGTGCCAGCGGGGCTCGCGGCCCGAGGCGGCCCCAGCATTTT
TRBV7-9	TRBJ1-6	-	11	-	CASSLENPLHF	TGTGCCAGCAGCTTAGAAAACCCCCTCCACTTT
TRBV11-2	TRBJ2-4	-	15	TRBD2	CASQVGLAVKNIQYF	TGTGCCAGCCAAGTGGGGCTAGCGGTCAAAAACATTCAGTACTTC
TRBV6-2/TRBV6-3	TRBJ2-1	few	16	TRBD1	CASSLLGTALYNEQFF	TGTGCCAGCAGTCTCCTGGGGACAGCACTTTACAATGAGCAGTTCTTC
TRBV4-2	TRBJ1-2	-	15	-	CASSQERISNYGYTF	TGTGCCAGCAGCCAAGAAAGGATTTCTAACTATGGCTACACCTTC
TRBV5-1	TRBJ2-7	few	14	-	CASSLAVGAYEQYF	TGCGCCAGCAGCTTGGCGGTGGGAGCCTACGAGCAGTACTTC
TRBV19	TRBJ2-1	many	14	-	CASSIVREFGEQFF	TGTGCCAGTAGTATAGTTCGGGAGTTCGGTGAGCAGTTCTTC
TRBV25-1	TRBJ1-2	few	15	-	CASSGAMGVGYGYTF	TGTGCCAGCAGTGGAGCTATGGGGGTGGGCTATGGCTACACCTTC
TRBV12-3/TRBV12-4	TRBJ1-1	many	14	-	CASNPITGNTEAFF	TGTGCCAGCAACCCTATCACAGGGAACACTGAAGCTTTCTTT
TRBV15	TRBJ2-3	-	17	TRBD1	CATSRGGTGGRTDTQYF	TGTGCCACCAGCAGAGGTGGGACAGGGGGCCGCACAGATACGCAGTATTTT
TRBV6-5	TRBJ2-1	few	14	TRBD2	CASRSAGVRGEQFF	TGTGCCAGCCGTTCGGCGGGAGTACGAGGTGAGCAGTTCTTC
TRBV7-7	TRBJ1-5	few	13	-	CASSLTEDQPQHF	TGTGCTAGCAGCTTAACAGAAGATCAGCCCCAGCATTTT
TRBV7-3	TRBJ2-5	-	16	TRBD2	CASSLNAGGHGETQYF	TGTGCCAGCAGCTTAAATGCGGGAGGGCACGGGGAGACCCAGTACTTC
TRBV10-3	TRBJ2-7	many	12	-	CAISETVYEQYF	TGTGCCATCAGTGAGACAGTCTACGAGCAGTACTTC
TRBV7-2	TRBJ2-7	many	14	TRBD2	CASKRAAGAYEQYF	TGTGCCAGCAAACGCGCAGCGGGAGCCTACGAGCAGTACTTC
TRBV12-3/TRBV12-4	TRBJ2-7	few	16	-	CASSLGGPTGAYEQYF	TGTGCCAGCAGTTTGGGGGGCCCTACTGGGGCATACGAGCAGTACTTC
TRBV2	TRBJ2-1	few	15	-	CASTPWAGELNEQFF	TGTGCCAGCACCCCGTGGGCAGGGGAGCTAAATGAGCAGTTCTTC
TRBV12-3/TRBV12-4	TRBJ2-3	many	15	-	CASSIWGAAGDTQYF	TGTGCCAGCAGCATATGGGGGGCCGCGGGGGATACGCAGTATTTT
TRBV5-1	TRBJ2-1	few	16	TRBD1	CASSTDGQGSYNEQFF	TGCGCCAGCAGTACAGATGGACAGGGATCCTACAATGAGCAGTTCTTC
TRBV29-1	TRBJ2-3	-	16	-	CSVEGSAGGDIDTQYF	TGCAGCGTGGAAGGGTCTGCCGGAGGGGACATAGATACGCAGTATTTT
TRBV7-3	TRBJ2-2	few	15	-	CASSLRTRDTGELFF	TGTGCCAGCAGCTTACGCACCCGGGACACCGGGGAGCTGTTTTTT
TRBV12-3/TRBV12-4	TRBJ2-1	many	11	-	CASLTDNEQFF	TGTGCCAGCCTGACAGACAATGAGCAGTTCTTC
TRBV12-3/TRBV12-4	TRBJ1-5	few	15	-	CASSLGLGVDQPQHF	TGTGCCAGCAGCCTTGGTTTGGGGGTGGATCAGCCCCAGCATTTT
TRBV6-1	TRBJ2-7	many	14	-	CASSPERESDEQYF	TGTGCCAGCAGTCCGGAGAGGGAGTCGGACGAGCAGTACTTC
TRBV20-1	TRBJ1-2	few	13	-	CSARTATGNDYTF	TGCAGTGCTAGGACAGCAACTGGAAATGACTACACCTTC
TRBV6-2/TRBV6-3	TRBJ2-1	few	17	-	CASSQPFDTSSYNEQFF	TGTGCCAGCAGTCAGCCCTTTGACACCAGCTCCTACAATGAGCAGTTCTTC
TRBV23-1	TRBJ2-5	-	16	-	CASGEAIEGREETQYF	TGCGCCAGCGGGGAGGCGATTGAGGGTCGCGAAGAGACCCAGTACTTC
TRBV27	TRBJ2-7	-	14	TRBD2	CASSSTSGVYEQYF	TGTGCCAGCAGTTCGACTAGCGGGGTCTACGAGCAGTACTTC
TRBV7-2	TRBJ2-3	few	16	TRBD2	CASSFILAGGSDTQYF	TGTGCCAGCAGCTTCATACTAGCGGGGGGATCAGATACGCAGTATTTT
TRBV27	TRBJ2-7	many	11	-	CASIRGSEQYF	TGTGCCAGCATCAGGGGAAGCGAGCAGTACTTC
TRBV6-2/TRBV6-3	TRBJ1-5	-	14	-	CASSSGIGNQPQHF	TGTGCCAGCAGTTCGGGGATAGGCAATCAGCCCCAGCATTTT
TRBV2	TRBJ2-5	-	14	TRBD2	CAGTSGRAGETQYF	TGTGCCGGAACTAGCGGGAGGGCCGGGGAGACCCAGTACTTC
TRBV9	TRBJ1-3	few	15	-	CASSGPRVSGNTIYF	TGTGCCAGCAGCGGCCCCAGGGTATCCGGAAACACCATATATTTT
TRBV20-1	TRBJ1-3	-	15	TRBD1	CSATGGTGEGNTIYF	TGCAGTGCAACTGGGGGGACAGGGGAAGGAAACACCATATATTTT
TRBV15	TRBJ2-6	many	16	-	CATSVAGDSGANVLTF	TGTGCCACCAGCGTAGCAGGGGACTCTGGGGCCAACGTCCTGACTTTC
TRBV6-2/TRBV6-3	TRBJ1-5	many	17	-	CASSSSLVVQPNQPQHF	TGTGCCAGCAGTTCCTCCCTAGTCGTGCAGCCTAATCAGCCCCAGCATTTT
TRBV27	TRBJ2-2	many	14	-	CASSLLIGAGELFF	TGTGCCAGCAGTTTATTGATCGGGGCCGGGGAGCTGTTTTTT
TRBV6-2/TRBV6-3	TRBJ1-2	-	16	-	CASSYPHEGEGKGYTF	TGTGCCAGCAGTTACCCCCACGAGGGCGAAGGGAAAGGCTACACCTTC
TRBV6-4	TRBJ2-2	-	15	TRBD2	CASSESGGATGELFF	TGTGCCAGCAGTGAGAGCGGGGGGGCGACCGGGGAGCTGTTTTTT
TRBV28	TRBJ1-2	few	13	TRBD1	CASNKGQYYGYTF	TGTGCCAGCAACAAGGGACAGTATTATGGCTACACCTTC
TRBV12-3/TRBV12-4	TRBJ2-3	few	15	-	CASSLALRNTDTQYF	TGTGCCAGCAGTTTAGCGCTTCGGAACACAGATACGCAGTATTTT
TRBV29-1	TRBJ2-1	-	11	-	CSVAGFDEQFF	TGCAGCGTTGCAGGGTTCGATGAGCAGTTCTTC
TRBV24-1	TRBJ2-3	many	15	TRBD2	CATSGTSGLTDTQYF	TGTGCCACCAGTGGGACTAGCGGACTCACAGATACGCAGTATTTT
TRBV6-5	TRBJ2-2	many	11	-	CASTATGELFF	TGTGCCAGCACCGCCACCGGGGAGCTGTTTTTT
TRBV7-7	TRBJ2-1	-	15	TRBD1	CASSLGQSPYNEQFF	TGTGCTAGCAGCTTGGGACAGTCGCCGTACAATGAGCAGTTCTTC
TRBV5-1	TRBJ2-3	many	15	-	CASSSTGHTTDTQYF	TGCGCCAGCAGCTCGACCGGACACACCACAGATACGCAGTATTTT
TRBV9	TRBJ2-3	-	17	TRBD2	CASSVAGSGGSRDTQYF	TGTGCCAGCAGCGTAGCTGGTAGCGGGGGGTCGAGAGATACGCAGTATTTT
TRBV7-7	TRBJ2-1	many	17	-	CASSPRGGPGTHNEQFF	TGTGCTAGCAGCCCGAGAGGGGGTCCGGGGACTCACAATGAGCAGTTCTTC
TRBV30	TRBJ2-1	few	21	TRBD2	CAWRRSPGLAGGLGSYNEQFF	TGTGCCTGGAGACGGTCTCCGGGACTAGCGGGAGGGCTAGGCTCCTACAATGAGCAGTTCTTC